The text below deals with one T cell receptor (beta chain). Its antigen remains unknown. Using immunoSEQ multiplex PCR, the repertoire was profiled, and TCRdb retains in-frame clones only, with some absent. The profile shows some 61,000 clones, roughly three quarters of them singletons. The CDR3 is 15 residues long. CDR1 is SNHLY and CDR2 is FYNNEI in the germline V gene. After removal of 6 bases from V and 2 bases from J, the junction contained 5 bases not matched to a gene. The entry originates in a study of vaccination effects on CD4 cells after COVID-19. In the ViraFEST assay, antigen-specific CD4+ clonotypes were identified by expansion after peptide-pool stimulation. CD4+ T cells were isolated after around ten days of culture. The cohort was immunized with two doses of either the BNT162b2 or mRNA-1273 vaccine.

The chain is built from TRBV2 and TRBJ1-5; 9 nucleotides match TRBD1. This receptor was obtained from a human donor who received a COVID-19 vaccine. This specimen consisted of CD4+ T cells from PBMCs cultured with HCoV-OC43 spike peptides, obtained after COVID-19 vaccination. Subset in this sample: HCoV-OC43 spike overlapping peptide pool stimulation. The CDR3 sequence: CASRGWTGGNQPQHF. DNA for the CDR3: TGTGCCAGCAGGGGTTGGACAGGGGGCAATCAGCCCCAGCATTTT.